This section outlines one T cell receptor (beta chain) sequence together with its context. What it binds is unknown. In the original analysis: Junction-only sequences without quality scores were provided by ImmunoSEQ, so filtering was different. Sequencing was performed with immunoSEQ multiplex PCR; in TCRdb, only in-frame clones are kept and a portion is missing. The D gene and trimming were derived from the DNA, and the V and J assignments and clone size from that table. The top ten clones hold less than 0.15% of a sample with around 2.3 million clones, around 95% of them seen once. The germline gives CDR1 GTSNPN, CDR2 SVGIG (reference sequence). The CDR3 consists of 12 residues. Trimming stripped 2 bases from V and 7 bases from J, with 9 bases between. The data originate from a study of shared clonotypes between healthy human individuals. General observations from the study: Naive CD4 clonotypes were shared across a handful of donors at approximately 5.3%. Sampling was confined to blood; repertoires within tissues likely differ.

The specimen was naive CD4+ T cells sorted from blood. Subset defined: CD45RA+ positively selected. This TCR derives from a man between 18 and 35 years old in good health. The chain has TRBV30 and TRBJ1-3, with unresolved D. This CDR3 reads CAWSLNRNTIYF. DNA of the CDR3: TGTGCCTGGAGTCTAAATCGGAACACCATATATTTT.